This T cell receptor (beta chain) was captured in a study of blood T cell repertoires in COVID-19. Study details: Both acute and convalescent COVID-19 samples were obtained from the United States, Italy and Spain.

The data were produced by immunoSEQ multiplex PCR, yet TCRdb's version contains in-frame clones alone and is incomplete. The sample lists about 180,000 clones, roughly nine tenths occurring once. The CDR3 extends over 16 amino acids. V was clipped by 3 bases and J by 1 base, with 10 bases between them. Per the germline V gene, CDR1 is SGHDN and CDR2 is FVKESK. The V and J genes are TRBV14 and TRBJ2-6; perhaps TRBD2 as D (5 bases). Specimen: peripheral blood. The receptor comes from a woman younger than 45 with active or convalescent COVID-19. CDR3 amino acids: CASSQAWESGANVLTF. The CDR3 coding sequence is TGTGCCAGCAGCCAGGCGTGGGAGTCTGGGGCCAACGTCCTGACTTTC.